This passage covers 30 T cell receptor beta chains from one sample sequenced in a study of blood T cell repertoires in COVID-19. Method: immunoSEQ multiplex PCR; TCRdb's copy keeps in-frame clones and lacks some. The table includes some 240,000 clones, approximately 89% detected once. The sample consisted of peripheral blood. All receptors derive from a woman in her 70s with COVID-19, enrolled during active disease.

The rearrangement joins TRBV28 to TRBJ2-3, with TRBD2 matching 7 bases. V shed 1 base, J shed 3 bases, and the junction held 10 bases outside the gene matches. There are 17 residues in the CDR3. Germline CDR1 is MDHEN and CDR2 is SYDVKM. CDR3: CASSLLGEGLGTDTQYF. CDR3 coding DNA: TGTGCCAGCAGTTTATTGGGGGAGGGCCTAGGGACAGATACGCAGTATTTT.

The chain uses TRBV11-3 and TRBJ1-4; TRBD1 aligns across 10 bases. Germline trimming cut 5 bases from V and 4 bases from J; bases unmatched to any gene: 4. CDR1 SGHNT and CDR2 YENEEA come from the germline V gene. The CDR3 consists of 15 residues. The CDR3 region is CASSRRTGGNEKLFF. CDR3 bases: TGTGCCAGCAGCCGACGGACAGGGGGTAATGAAAAACTGTTTTTT. The whole variable domain, remainder taken from reference TRBV11-3 and TRBJ1-4, is EAGVVQSPRYKIIEKKQPVAFWCNPISGHNTLYWYLQNLGQGPELLIRYENEEAVDDSQLPKDRFSAERLKGVDSTLKIQPAELGDSAVYLCASSRRTGGNEKLFFGSGTQLSVL.

The chain joins TRBV7-6 to TRBJ2-2; no reliable D call. This CDR3 is built from 14 residues. The germline V and J ends were trimmed by 1 base and 9 bases, with 12 bases remaining between them. Germline V CDR1 and CDR2: SGHVS, FNYEAQ. This CDR3 reads CASSLVYLGRELFF. In DNA form, the CDR3 reads TGTGCCAGCAGCTTAGTGTATTTGGGCCGGGAGCTGTTTTTT.

The chain uses TRBV16 and TRBJ2-7, with D possibly being TRBD2 (5 bases). The CDR3 spans 14 residues. Germline loops: CDR1 KGHSY, CDR2 FQNENV. Trimming removed 0 bases at V and 3 bases at J, with 9 bases between. In nucleotides, the CDR3 is TGTGCCAGCAGCCAATCTTCGGGGAGCTACGAGCAGTACTTC. It codes for CASSQSSGSYEQYF.

The chain recombines TRBV5-1 with TRBJ2-7, with 7 bases fitting TRBD1. J was trimmed by 2 bases and V by 4 bases; bases with no gene match: 6. Germline V lookup: CDR1 SGHRS, CDR2 YFSETQ. The CDR3 runs to 14 residues. The chain's CDR3 is CASSVTGDAYEQYF. The CDR3 DNA reads TGCGCCAGCAGCGTTACAGGGGACGCCTACGAGCAGTACTTC.

The V and J genes are TRBV11-2 and TRBJ2-1, with 9 bases identical to TRBD2. Germline assignment: CDR1 SGHAT and CDR2 FQNNGV. The CDR3 is made up of 16 amino acids. V lost 3 bases, J lost 3 bases, and 6 bases stayed unmatched. In nucleotides, the CDR3 is TGTGCCAGCAGCTTTCATAGCGGGAGAGGCTACAATGAGCAGTTCTTC. Its protein product is CASSFHSGRGYNEQFF.

V is TRBV9 and J is TRBJ2-5; D possibly corresponds to TRBD2 (5 bases). Germline V lookup: CDR1 SGDLS, CDR2 YYNGEE. V was pared by 3 bases and J by 1 base, with 13 bases between. The CDR3 consists of 15 residues. CDR3 protein: CASSALGVPQETQYF. CDR3 nucleotides: TGTGCCAGCAGCGCCTTGGGAGTGCCCCAAGAGACCCAGTACTTC.

This sequence joins TRBV25-1 and TRBJ1-1; D gene uncertain. CDR1 is MGHDK, CDR2 SYGVNS, per germline. The V and J ends lost 6 bases and 4 bases respectively, with 9 bases between them. The CDR3 has 12 residues. In DNA form, the CDR3 reads TGTGCCAGCAGGGTATACGGCACTGAAGCTTTCTTT. This encodes CASRVYGTEAFF.

CDR3 DNA: TGTGCCAGCGCGGGACTAAGACCCCACGAGCAGTACTTC. Translating it yields CASAGLRPHEQYF. This rearrangement joins TRBV13 to TRBJ2-7; TRBD2 matches 7 bases. The CDR3 consists of 13 residues. V shed 8 bases and J 5 bases; nucleotides not matched to a gene: 9. The germline V gene encodes CDR1 PRHDT and CDR2 FYEKMQ (reference sequence). Complete variable domain (other parts from reference TRBV13 and TRBJ2-7): AAGVIQSPRHLIKEKRETATLKCYPIPRHDTVYWYQQGPGQDPQFLISFYEKMQSDKGSIPDRFSAQQFSDYHSELNMSSLELGDSALYFCASAGLRPHEQYFGPGTRLTVT.

The J gene is TRBJ2-7, the V gene TRBV30; TRBD1 matches at 7 bases. Trimming took 4 bases from V and 2 from J; bases not matched to a gene: 11. CDR3 length: 15 amino acids. CDR1 is GTSNPN, CDR2 SVGIG, per germline (reference sequence). The CDR3 DNA is TGTGCCTGGATGCGAAGTTGGGACAGAACCTACGAGCAGTACTTC. Encoded protein: CAWMRSWDRTYEQYF.

This clone is a singleton in its sample. The chain links TRBV5-4 to TRBJ2-5, with D tentatively TRBD2 (6 bases). The length of the CDR3 is 15 residues. In germline, CDR1 is SGHNT, CDR2 YYREEE (reference sequence). Trimming removed 4 bases from V and 5 bases from J, with 18 bases in between. The CDR3 loop is CASSPGGSGGETQYF. CDR3 nucleotides: TGTGCCAGCAGCCCGGGCGGGTCCGGAGGGGAGACCCAGTACTTC. Full variable domain (outside the CDR3, taken from reference TRBV5-4 and TRBJ2-5): ETGVTQSPTHLIKTRGQQVTLRCSSQSGHNTVSWYQQALGQGPQFIFQYYREEENGRGNFPPRFSGLQFPNYSSELNVNALELDDSALYLCASSPGGSGGETQYFGPGTRLLVL.

This clone was detected once. The chain joins TRBV7-9 to TRBJ1-1; TRBD1 is a possible D gene (6 bases). Germline-derived CDR1 and CDR2 are SEHNR and FQNEAQ (reference sequence). V lost 7 bases, J lost 1 base, and 10 bases lay in between. CDR3 length equals 13 residues. The CDR3 reads CASMRGGNTEAFF. The DNA for the CDR3 is TGTGCCAGCATGCGAGGGGGGAACACTGAAGCTTTCTTT.

The V gene is TRBV5-4, the J gene TRBJ1-1, with a possible D match to TRBD1 (6 bases). The CDR3 covers 13 residues. The germline V and J ends were trimmed by 5 bases and 5 bases, with 13 bases remaining between them. The germline V gene has CDR1 SGHNT and CDR2 YYREEE (reference sequence). The CDR3 sequence is CASSLQGWTEAFF. Here the CDR3 DNA reads TGTGCCAGCAGTCTACAGGGTTGGACTGAAGCTTTCTTT.

This clone was observed a few times. The chain recombines TRBV29-1 with TRBJ1-2, with a tentative D call TRBD1 (6 bases). The ends were cut back, 7 bases at V and 4 bases at J, with 13 bases in the middle. Per the germline V gene, CDR1 is SQVTM and CDR2 is ANQGSEA. This CDR3 is 12 amino acids long. This CDR3 is CSANTGTYGYTF. CDR3 nucleotide sequence: TGCAGCGCAAATACAGGGACCTATGGCTACACCTTC.

V and J are TRBV29-1 and TRBJ1-4; tentative D call: TRBD1 (5 bases). CDR1 and CDR2 (germline): SQVTM, ANQGSEA. V dropped 6 bases and J dropped 8 bases, with 19 bases sitting between them. The CDR3 is 14 amino acids. In nucleotides, the CDR3 is TGCAGCGTCGCATCAGGGAATTTGGGGGAAAAACTGTTTTTT. It codes for CSVASGNLGEKLFF.

The J gene is TRBJ1-4, the V gene TRBV6-5; 8 positions agree with TRBD1. Per germline, CDR1 MNHEY and CDR2 SVGAGI. CDR3 size: 14 residues. The junction had 7 bases not matched to a gene; V was cut back by 5 bases and J by 8 bases. As DNA, the CDR3 is TGTGCCAGCAGTACGACAGGGGCGGGCGAAAAACTGTTTTTT. It codes for CASSTTGAGEKLFF.

The chain's CDR3 is CASSLTPLRWEAFF. The CDR3 DNA reads TGTGCCAGCAGCTTAACCCCGTTGAGGTGGGAAGCTTTCTTT. The chain carries TRBV11-2 and TRBJ1-1, with no clear D. Trimming left V 2 bases short and J 8 bases short, with 15 bases between. The length of the CDR3 is 14 residues. Germline lookup yields CDR1 SGHAT and CDR2 FQNNGV. The variable domain in full, with the rest retrieved from reference TRBV11-2 and TRBJ1-1, is EAGVAQSPRYKIIEKRQSVAFWCNPISGHATLYWYQQILGQGPKLLIQFQNNGVVDDSQLPKDRFSAERLKGVDSTLKIQPAKLEDSAVYLCASSLTPLRWEAFFGQGTRLTVV.

Here the CDR3 reads CASSHKTGVGTEAFF. DNA for the CDR3: TGTGCCAGCAGTCACAAAACAGGGGTGGGCACTGAAGCTTTCTTT. The gene calls are TRBV6-5 and TRBJ1-1; 7 bases are shared with TRBD1. The trim removed 5 bases at V and 4 bases at J, leaving 10 bases unmatched. There are 15 residues in the CDR3. Germline V gives CDR1 MNHEY, CDR2 SVGAGI.

The chain is built from TRBV28 and TRBJ1-5, with unresolved D. This CDR3 contains 17 residues. From germline, CDR1 is MDHEN and CDR2 SYDVKM. V lost 5 bases to trimming and J lost 2 bases, with 19 bases between them. The CDR3 is CASSTPPRVYRNQPQHF. DNA of the CDR3: TGTGCCAGCAGTACCCCTCCACGGGTCTACCGCAATCAGCCCCAGCATTTT.

V gene TRBV2 combines with J gene TRBJ2-1; 9 bases are shared with TRBD1. V gave up 8 bases and J gave up 7 bases; unmatched junction bases: 12. Germline CDR1 SNHLY, CDR2 FYNNEI. The CDR3 runs to 15 residues. The CDR3 loop is CASVFGGQGVNEQFF. The CDR3, as DNA: TGTGCCAGCGTCTTCGGGGGACAGGGAGTTAATGAGCAGTTCTTC.

V gene TRBV15 combines with J gene TRBJ2-1; weak D call: TRBD2 (6 bases). Germline CDR1 is LNHNV and CDR2 is YYDKDF (reference sequence). The CDR3 covers 16 residues. The ends were cut back, 1 base at V and 3 bases at J, with 13 bases in the middle. The CDR3 reads CATSRVGTQLYNEQFF. CDR3 bases: TGTGCCACCAGCAGAGTTGGGACTCAACTCTACAATGAGCAGTTCTTC.

The rearrangement uses TRBV29-1 and TRBJ1-1; D uncertain. Trimming shortened V by 1 base and J by 1 base, and 7 bases separated the two germline ends. Germline values: CDR1 SQVTM, CDR2 ANQGSEA. The CDR3 sequence is 13 residues long. CDR3 nucleotides: TGCAGCGTTGAAGGGAGGGCGAACACTGAAGCTTTCTTT. This encodes CSVEGRANTEAFF. The full variable domain, its missing parts supplied by reference TRBV29-1 and TRBJ1-1, is SAVISQKPSRDICQRGTSLTIQCQVDSQVTMMFWYRQQPGQSLTLIATANQGSEATYESGFVIDKFPISRPNLTFSTLTVSNMSPEDSSIYLCSVEGRANTEAFFGQGTRLTVV.

The genes are TRBV4-1 and TRBJ1-1; D is unresolved. The germline gives CDR1 MGHRA, CDR2 YSYEKL. Trimming cost V 0 bases and J 1 base, with 9 bases left between them. CDR3 size: 15 residues. The CDR3 DNA reads as TGCGCCAGCAGCCAAGATGGCAGGTCGAACACTGAAGCTTTCTTT. Its translation is CASSQDGRSNTEAFF.

The chain employs TRBV6-2 or TRBV6-3 and TRBJ1-1, with D perhaps TRBD1 (5 bases). V lost 4 bases and J lost 1, with 7 bases in between. Germline lookup yields CDR1 MNHEY and CDR2 SVGEGT. This CDR3 is built from 13 residues. CDR3 DNA: TGTGCCAGCAGTTTTGGACAGAACACTGAAGCTTTCTTT. This encodes CASSFGQNTEAFF.

The V and J genes are TRBV6-5 and TRBJ1-2; no firm D call. The CDR3 has 13 amino acids. V lost 5 bases to trimming and J lost 6 bases, with 13 bases between them. From germline, CDR1 is MNHEY and CDR2 SVGAGI. The CDR3 DNA is TGTGCCAGCAGTACCGGACGGGAGGATGGCTACACCTTC. Its protein is CASSTGREDGYTF.

V is TRBV6-4 and J is TRBJ2-1; 9 bases are shared with TRBD2. The CDR3 is 16 residues long. CDR1 is MRHNA, CDR2 SNTAGT, per germline. V lost 0 bases and J lost 6; bases outside the gene matches: 6. The CDR3 DNA reads as TGTGCCAGCAGTGACTCATCTAGCGGGGCCTCCAATGAGCAGTTCTTC. Residues: CASSDSSSGASNEQFF.

This clone was detected only once. The V and J genes are TRBV10-3 and TRBJ2-3, with D uncertain. Germline CDR1 ENHRY, CDR2 SYGVKD. Between the trimmed V and J ends, which lost 7 bases and 7 bases, there was a span of 21 bases. This CDR3 contains 15 residues. CDR3 nucleotides: TGTGCCATCACCAATAACGCCGATACAGCACATACGCAGTATTTT. This gives the protein CAITNNADTAHTQYF.

This clone was seen a single time. The chain couples TRBV2 to TRBJ2-1; 7 nucleotides line up with TRBD1. After removal of 5 bases from V and 5 bases from J, the junction contained 12 bases not matched to a gene. Germline loops: CDR1 SNHLY, CDR2 FYNNEI. The CDR3 sequence is 16 residues long. DNA of the CDR3: TGTGCCAGCAGTCCACCGACAGGGAGAGAGAACAATGAGCAGTTCTTC. This codes for CASSPPTGRENNEQFF.

The chain is built from TRBV19 and TRBJ2-7; 8 positions match TRBD2. The trim removed 4 bases at V and 4 bases at J, leaving 9 bases unmatched. CDR3 length equals 15 residues. CDR1 is LNHDA, CDR2 SQIVND, per germline (reference sequence). The CDR3 sequence: CASSTNGRGAYEQYF. CDR3 nucleotides: TGTGCCAGTAGTACAAACGGGAGGGGAGCATACGAGCAGTACTTC.

The chain combines TRBV29-1 with TRBJ1-4; D unclear. CDR1 and CDR2 from the germline V gene are SQVTM and ANQGSEA. V was cut by 6 bases and J by 7 bases, with 18 bases left in between. The CDR3 has 14 residues. CDR3 amino acids: CSVLMEGNSEKLFF. Here the CDR3 DNA reads TGCAGCGTCCTGATGGAGGGTAATAGTGAAAAACTGTTTTTT.